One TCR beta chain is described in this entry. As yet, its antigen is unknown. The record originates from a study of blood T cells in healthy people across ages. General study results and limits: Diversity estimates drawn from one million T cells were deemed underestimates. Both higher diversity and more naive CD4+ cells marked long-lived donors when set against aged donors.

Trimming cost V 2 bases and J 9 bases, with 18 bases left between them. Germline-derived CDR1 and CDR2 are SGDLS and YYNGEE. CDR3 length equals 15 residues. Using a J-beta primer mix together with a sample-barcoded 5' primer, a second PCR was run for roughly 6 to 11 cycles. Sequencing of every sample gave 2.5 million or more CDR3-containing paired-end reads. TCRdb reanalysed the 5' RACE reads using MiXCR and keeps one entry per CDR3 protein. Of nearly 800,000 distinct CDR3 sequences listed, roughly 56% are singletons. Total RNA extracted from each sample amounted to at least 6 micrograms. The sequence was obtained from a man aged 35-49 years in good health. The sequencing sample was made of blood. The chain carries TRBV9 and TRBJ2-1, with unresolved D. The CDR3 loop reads CASSVTATTQAEQFF. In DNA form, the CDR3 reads TGTGCCAGCAGCGTCACAGCAACAACCCAGGCTGAGCAGTTCTTC.